This T cell receptor (beta chain) derives from a study of shared T cell receptors in the human thymus. Trimming removed 1 base at V and 7 bases at J, with 12 bases between. Germline V gene lookup returns CDR1 SGHRS and CDR2 YFSETQ. CDR3 size: 14 residues. This clone has only one observation. Generated by immunoSEQ multiplex PCR, the TCRdb table keeps only in-frame clones and is missing some. The table includes 600,000 or so clones, approximately 89% detected once. These records were also assigned to another study, of human thymus T cells.

The receptor was isolated from a boy younger than two with a congenital heart defect. This rearrangement joins TRBV5-1 to TRBJ1-5, with D maybe TRBD1 (6 bases). The sequenced material came from thymocytes. The CDR3 protein is CASSLWTERQPQHF. In nucleotides, the CDR3 is TGCGCCAGCAGCTTGTGGACAGAGCGACAGCCCCAGCATTTT.